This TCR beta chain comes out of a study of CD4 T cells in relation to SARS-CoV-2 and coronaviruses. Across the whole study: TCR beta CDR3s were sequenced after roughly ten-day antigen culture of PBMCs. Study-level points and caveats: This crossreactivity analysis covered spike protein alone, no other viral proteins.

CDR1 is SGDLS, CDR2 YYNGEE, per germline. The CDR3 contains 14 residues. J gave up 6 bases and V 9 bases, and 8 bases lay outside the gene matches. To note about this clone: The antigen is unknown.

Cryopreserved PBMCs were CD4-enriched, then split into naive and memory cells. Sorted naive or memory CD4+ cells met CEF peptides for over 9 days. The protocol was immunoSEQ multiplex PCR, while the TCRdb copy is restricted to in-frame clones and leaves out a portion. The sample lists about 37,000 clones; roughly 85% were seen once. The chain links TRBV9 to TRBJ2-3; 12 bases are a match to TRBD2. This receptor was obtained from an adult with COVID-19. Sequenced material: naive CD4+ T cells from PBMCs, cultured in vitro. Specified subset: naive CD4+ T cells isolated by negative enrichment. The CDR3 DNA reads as TGTGCCACCCAACCGCTAGCGGGAGGGGATACGCAGTATTTT. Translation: CATQPLAGGDTQYF.